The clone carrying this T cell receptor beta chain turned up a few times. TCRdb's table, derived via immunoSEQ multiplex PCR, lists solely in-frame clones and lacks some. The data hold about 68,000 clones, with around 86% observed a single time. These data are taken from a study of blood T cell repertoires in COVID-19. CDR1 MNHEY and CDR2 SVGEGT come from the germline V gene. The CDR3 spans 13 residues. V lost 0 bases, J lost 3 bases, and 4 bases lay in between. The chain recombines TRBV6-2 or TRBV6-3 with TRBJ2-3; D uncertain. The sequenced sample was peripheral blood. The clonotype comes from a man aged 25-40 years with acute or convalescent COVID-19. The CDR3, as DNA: TGTGCCAGCAGTTACTCGGAGACAGATACGCAGTATTTT. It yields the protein CASSYSETDTQYF.